The clone carrying this T cell receptor (beta chain) occurred a few times. These data originate in a study of blood T cell repertoires in COVID-19. Study-level information: T cells, B-cell-depleted T cells, or PBMCs provided the cDNA or gDNA that served as material.

The CDR3 extends over 14 amino acids. The V gene end was trimmed by 5 bases and the J gene end by 6 bases; junction bases not matched to a gene: 6. Germline V gene lookup returns CDR1 MNHEY and CDR2 SVGAGI. In terms of age and location, participants ranged from roughly 18 to 90 years and lived in about 25 US areas. The data were produced by immunoSEQ multiplex PCR, yet TCRdb's version contains in-frame clones alone and is incomplete. The data contain 150,000 to 200,000 clones, more than 70% of them singletons. This clonotype originated in a man aged 40-49 years who had recovered from COVID-19. Sample: PBMCs or T cells enriched from blood (not recorded which). This sequence joins TRBV6-5 and TRBJ1-1; TRBD1 aligns across 10 bases. Here the CDR3 DNA reads TGTGCCAGCAGTACCCGGGACAGGGGTGCTGAAGCTTTCTTT. Amino acids: CASSTRDRGAEAFF.